This T cell receptor beta chain derives from a study of blood T cell repertoires in COVID-19. Study overall: Samples taken during acute and convalescent COVID-19 were collected in the United States, Italy and Spain. PBMCs, B-cell-depleted T cells, or T cells provided the cDNA or gDNA that made up the material.

Germline V gives CDR1 MNHEY, CDR2 SVGAGI. The CDR3 loop spans 14 amino acids. Trimming pared 2 bases from V and 7 bases from J, leaving 11 bases between. This clone has a single count. In the study's own analysis: For nucleated cells, counts were estimated from reference gene primer amplification. Profiling relied on immunoSEQ multiplex PCR, and the TCRdb table lists in-frame clones only, not all of them. V, J and clone size were drawn from that table, and D and trimming were deduced from the DNA. In the table there are about 150,000 clones, about 79% of which are singletons. V gene TRBV6-5 combines with J gene TRBJ1-4; TRBD1 is a possible D gene (6 bases). The sequenced sample was peripheral blood. The receptor's source is a woman between 50 and 59 years old with acute or convalescent COVID-19. The CDR3 DNA is TGTGCCAGCAGTTACCAGGGGCGCGGTGAAAAACTGTTTTTT. Translated, it gives CASSYQGRGEKLFF.